One and the same sample provided the 14 T cell receptor beta chains below, sequenced in a study of blood T cells in healthy people across ages. A J-beta primer mix and a sample-barcoded 5' primer were used in a second PCR of about 6 to 12 cycles. TCRdb recomputed calls from the 5' RACE reads with MiXCR, one row per CDR3 protein. The sample lists 630,000 or so distinct CDR3 sequences, about 30% seen once, with around 16% in the top ten. Sequencing was carried out using blood. Receptor source: an elderly woman in good health.

This clonotype was detected many times. The gene calls are TRBV7-2 and TRBJ2-3, with D hard to call. This CDR3 has 13 amino acids. V lost 1 base and J 6 bases, leaving 8 bases between the germline ends. Germline values: CDR1 SGHTA, CDR2 FQGNSA. The CDR3, as DNA: TGTGCCAGCAGCTTAGAACGGCGCGATACGCAGTATTTT. As protein: CASSLERRDTQYF.

This clonotype was detected ten times or more. Possible read error: a much larger clone is one base away. This rearrangement joins TRBV4-3 to TRBJ2-5; TRBD2 aligns across 7 bases. Germline CDR1 is LGHNA and CDR2 is YSLEER. J lost 11 bases, V lost 3 bases, and 15 bases had no gene match. CDR3 length: 15 amino acids. CDR3: CASSHDTSAYNEQYF. Written as DNA, the CDR3 is TGCGCCAGCAGCCACGACACTAGCGCGTACAATGAGCAGTACTTC.

This chain uses TRBV12-3 or TRBV12-4 with TRBJ2-3, with 14 bases lining up with TRBD2. The ends lost 6 bases at V and 5 bases at J; junction bases unmatched: 7. The CDR3 has 16 residues. CDR3: CASSRLAGGKEDTQYF. For the CDR3, the DNA is TGTGCCAGCAGCCGACTAGCGGGGGGGAAGGAAGATACGCAGTATTTT.

The CDR3 nucleotides are TGTGCCAGCAGCCGAGACTGGAACTCAGATACGCAGTATTTT. This codes for CASSRDWNSDTQYF. The chain couples TRBV7-2 to TRBJ2-3; no clear D gene. Germline V CDR1 and CDR2: SGHTA, FQGNSA. The V and J ends lost 5 bases and 4 bases respectively, with 13 bases between them. This CDR3 has 14 residues.

This clonotype was recorded many times. The chain is built from TRBV9 and TRBJ2-3; 7 bases match TRBD1. The trim removed 0 bases at V and 4 bases at J, leaving 5 bases unmatched. Germline V gene lookup returns CDR1 SGDLS and CDR2 YYNGEE. The CDR3 length is 15 residues. The CDR3 protein is CASSVVATGPDTQYF. The CDR3, as DNA: TGTGCCAGCAGCGTAGTCGCGACAGGGCCAGATACGCAGTATTTT.

V gene TRBV29-1 combines with J gene TRBJ1-1; D unresolved. CDR1 SQVTM and CDR2 ANQGSEA come from the germline V gene. V lost 1 base, J lost 3 bases, and 9 bases lay in between. The CDR3 runs 13 residues. The CDR3: CSVEVQRDTEAFF. CDR3 DNA sequence: TGCAGCGTTGAAGTACAGAGAGACACTGAAGCTTTCTTT. The entire variable domain, with the rest obtained from reference TRBV29-1 and TRBJ1-1, is as follows: SAVISQKPSRDICQRGTSLTIQCQVDSQVTMMFWYRQQPGQSLTLIATANQGSEATYESGFVIDKFPISRPNLTFSTLTVSNMSPEDSSIYLCSVEVQRDTEAFFGQGTRLTVV.

The V call is TRBV29-1, the J call TRBJ1-2, with 7 positions matching TRBD1. CDR1 is SQVTM, CDR2 ANQGSEA, per germline. The length of the CDR3 is 13 residues. The J segment lost 4 bases and the V segment lost 7 bases, leaving 9 bases of the junction unmatched. CDR3 DNA sequence: TGCAGCGCCGGGGCAGGGGGAGCCTATGGCTACACCTTC. This encodes CSAGAGGAYGYTF.

This clonotype was observed a handful of times. This rearrangement joins TRBV6-1 to TRBJ2-5, with 12 bases identical to TRBD2. The CDR3 contains 18 residues. The germline CDR1 and CDR2 sequences are MNHNS and SASEGT. With 0 bases clipped from V and 4 bases from J, the junction kept 9 bases outside the gene matches. CDR3 loop: CASSEARASGGAGETQYF. CDR3 nucleotides: TGTGCCAGCAGTGAAGCGCGGGCTAGCGGGGGGGCCGGAGAGACCCAGTACTTC.

This clonotype has a count of ten or more. The gene calls are TRBV15 and TRBJ2-6, with D possibly being TRBD2 (6 bases). The CDR3 spans 16 residues. Germline V gives CDR1 LNHNV, CDR2 YYDKDF (reference sequence). Between the trimmed V and J ends, which lost 0 bases and 2 bases, there was a span of 8 bases. DNA of the CDR3: TGTGCCACCAGCAGAGATGGAGGGGCTGGGGCCAACGTCCTGACTTTC. Residues: CATSRDGGAGANVLTF.

This clonotype has only a few counts. The chain uses TRBV4-3 and TRBJ2-2, with 8 bases matching TRBD2. The CDR3 length is 18 residues. With 0 bases clipped from V and 2 bases from J, the junction kept 8 bases outside the gene matches. Germline CDR1 and CDR2: LGHNA and YSLEER. As DNA, the CDR3 is TGCGCCAGCAGCCAAGATTATCGCGGGGGGATCAACACCGGGGAGCTGTTTTTT. This encodes CASSQDYRGGINTGELFF.

This clonotype was picked up many times. The J gene is TRBJ2-1, the V gene TRBV13; D possibly corresponds to TRBD2 (6 bases). Germline loops: CDR1 PRHDT, CDR2 FYEKMQ (reference sequence). Trimming left V 2 bases short and J 2 bases short, with 13 bases between. The CDR3 consists of 16 residues. The CDR3 region is CASSLWAGSTYNEQFF. The DNA of the CDR3 is TGTGCCAGCAGCTTATGGGCGGGGAGCACCTACAATGAGCAGTTCTTC.

At least ten counts were recorded for this clonotype. At one of its ends the junction is not consistent with the germline gene, which may arise from a read error. The CDR3 spells CASSQESDANTQAFF. The CDR3, as DNA: TGTGCCAGCAGCCAAGAATCCGACGCTAACACTCAAGCTTTCTTT. The chain is built from TRBV4-2 and TRBJ1-1, with D hard to call. The CDR3 length is 15 residues. The germline V gene encodes CDR1 LGHNA and CDR2 YNFKEQ.

There are many counts of this clonotype. The V call is TRBV6-1, the J call TRBJ2-1; D unresolved. Germline assignment: CDR1 MNHNS and CDR2 SASEGT. The V gene lost 3 bases and the J gene lost 5 bases, with 8 bases spanning the gap. CDR3 length: 13 amino acids. This CDR3 is CASSEGRNNEQFF. CDR3 bases: TGTGCCAGCAGTGAGGGCAGAAACAATGAGCAGTTCTTC.

Note on this clonotype: This may be a read error: a much more frequent sequence differs by one nucleotide. V is TRBV19 and J is TRBJ2-1; D is perhaps TRBD2 (6 bases). This CDR3 comprises 15 residues. Germline CDR1 is LNHDA and CDR2 is SQIVND (reference sequence). CDR3 bases: TGTGCCAGTAGTACAAGACTAGGCAATTACAATGAGCGGTTCTTC. Translation gives CASSTRLGNYNERFF.